The 25 T cell receptor beta chains below all came from one sample that was sequenced in a study of blood T cell repertoires in COVID-19. Only in-frame clones appear in the TCRdb table, and some are missing; sequencing was by immunoSEQ multiplex PCR. The data contain some 200,000 clones, roughly 94% of them singletons. Sequencing was done on a sample of peripheral blood. Source of these receptors: a man younger than 45 with COVID-19, enrolled during active disease.

The rearrangement uses TRBV29-1 and TRBJ1-5; no clear D. The V gene's germline CDR1 is SQVTM and CDR2 ANQGSEA. The CDR3 runs 14 residues. The ends were cut back, 5 bases at V and 3 bases at J, with 14 bases in the middle. The CDR3 spells CSVMTGSYNQPQHF. The CDR3 DNA reads as TGCAGCGTTATGACCGGGTCTTACAATCAGCCCCAGCATTTT.

CDR3 amino acids: CASSSRFPYEQYF. The CDR3 DNA is TGTGCCAGCAGTTCTCGGTTTCCCTACGAGCAGTACTTC. The chain combines TRBV12-3 or TRBV12-4 with TRBJ2-7; D remains ambiguous. The CDR3 is 13 residues long. V was pared by 4 bases and J by 2 bases, with 9 bases between.

The chain links TRBV6-5 to TRBJ1-2; TRBD1 is a possible D gene (5 bases). Germline CDR1 reads MNHEY; CDR2 reads SVGAGI. This CDR3 contains 14 residues. The V end was cut by 2 bases, the J end by 2 bases, with 9 bases between. CDR3 sequence reads: CASSYRGGNYGYTF. CDR3 coding DNA: TGTGCCAGCAGTTACAGGGGAGGAAACTATGGCTACACCTTC.

V is TRBV7-9 and J is TRBJ2-6; no firm D call. V was clipped by 1 base and J by 4 bases, with 8 bases between them. In germline, CDR1 is SEHNR, CDR2 FQNEAQ (reference sequence). The CDR3 runs to 15 residues. The CDR3 region has the DNA TGTGCCAGCAGCTTAGTGGTGGCCGGGGCCAACGTCCTGACTTTC. Residues: CASSLVVAGANVLTF.

The chain has TRBV11-2 and TRBJ2-2; 8 positions match TRBD1. Germline V gives CDR1 SGHAT, CDR2 FQNNGV. V shed 5 bases, J shed 4 bases, and the junction held 3 bases outside the gene matches. This CDR3 comprises 14 residues. This CDR3 is CASSPTGATGELFF. The CDR3 nucleotides read TGTGCCAGCAGCCCGACAGGGGCCACCGGGGAGCTGTTTTTT. Looking up the rest from reference TRBV11-2 and TRBJ2-2 gives the full variable domain: EAGVAQSPRYKIIEKRQSVAFWCNPISGHATLYWYQQILGQGPKLLIQFQNNGVVDDSQLPKDRFSAERLKGVDSTLKIQPAKLEDSAVYLCASSPTGATGELFFGEGSRLTVL.

This chain connects TRBV10-3 to TRBJ1-1; possible D gene TRBD1, 5 bases. V dropped 8 bases and J dropped 3 bases, with 13 bases sitting between them. The CDR3 is made up of 13 amino acids. CDR1 and CDR2 from the germline V gene are ENHRY and SYGVKD. Here the CDR3 reads CAIGRGGDTEAFF. CDR3 bases: TGTGCCATCGGGCGGGGGGGAGACACTGAAGCTTTCTTT.

The chain combines TRBV15 with TRBJ2-1; D is possibly TRBD1 (6 bases). V was trimmed by 1 base and J by 1 base, leaving 17 bases between them. The CDR3 has 18 amino acids. The germline gives CDR1 LNHNV, CDR2 YYDKDF (reference sequence). CDR3 sequence (DNA): TGTGCCACCAGCAGAGTCACGATGGGGGCAGAGTCCTACAATGAGCAGTTCTTC. It encodes CATSRVTMGAESYNEQFF. The full variable domain, completed using reference TRBV15 and TRBJ2-1, is DAMVIQNPRYQVTQFGKPVTLSCSQTLNHNVMYWYQQKSSQAPKLLFHYYDKDFNNEADTPDNFQSRRPNTSFCFLDIRSPGLGDTAMYLCATSRVTMGAESYNEQFFGPGTRLTVL.

The chain couples TRBV5-5 to TRBJ2-1; D remains unclear. V was clipped by 0 bases and J by 2 bases, with 12 bases between them. The CDR3 runs 16 residues. CDR1 is SGHKS and CDR2 is YYEKEE in the germline V gene (reference sequence). CDR3 bases: TGTGCCAGCAGCTTGGGGGCTTCTCCCCCCTACAATGAGCAGTTCTTC. Translated, it gives CASSLGASPPYNEQFF.

The chain has TRBV11-2 and TRBJ2-3, with 7 bases aligning to TRBD2. The CDR3 totals 17 residues. Trimming cost V 1 base and J 2 bases; bases outside gene matches: 9. Germline CDR1 reads SGHAT; CDR2 reads FQNNGV. CDR3 in amino acids: CASSLAPGGWVTDTQYF. Written as DNA, the CDR3 is TGTGCCAGCAGCTTAGCTCCCGGGGGGTGGGTCACAGATACGCAGTATTTT.

CDR3 nucleotides: TGTGCCAGCAGTACCCCGGCGGACTATGGCTACACCTTC. Residues: CASSTPADYGYTF. V gene TRBV28 combines with J gene TRBJ1-2; D gene ambiguous. CDR1 and CDR2 (germline): MDHEN, SYDVKM. V lost 5 bases, J lost 3 bases, and 10 bases lay in between. This CDR3 region has 13 residues.

V usage is TRBV6-6 and J usage is TRBJ1-5; D uncertain. CDR1 and CDR2 from the germline V gene are MNHNY and SVGAGI (reference sequence). This CDR3 is built from 15 residues. Trimming left V 6 bases short and J 0 bases short, with 12 bases between. In DNA form, the CDR3 reads TGTGCCAGCAGGACCGGAGCTTATAGCAATCAGCCCCAGCATTTT. Protein product: CASRTGAYSNQPQHF.

This clone has just one count. The rearrangement links TRBV7-9 to TRBJ1-2; the D is unclear. With 5 bases removed from V and 6 bases from J, the gap between germline ends came to 19 bases. Germline V gives CDR1 SEHNR, CDR2 FQNEAQ (reference sequence). CDR3 length: 15 residues. CDR3 DNA sequence: TGTGCCAGCAGCCCGGGGAGGAGGGTCTGGGATGGCTACACCTTC. This sequence encodes CASSPGRRVWDGYTF.

The chain joins TRBV14 to TRBJ2-2; 9 bases map to TRBD1. The CDR3 runs to 16 residues. The V gene's germline CDR1 is SGHDN and CDR2 FVKESK. V was pared by 5 bases and J by 4 bases, with 8 bases of the junction left unmatched. In DNA, the CDR3 is TGTGCCAGCAGCTTTCTGACAGGGGGAGGCACCGGGGAGCTGTTTTTT. Translating gives CASSFLTGGGTGELFF.

This chain uses TRBV20-1 with TRBJ1-1; D not resolved. V lost 1 base, J lost 6 bases, and 6 bases lay in between. The CDR3 spans 11 residues. Per the germline V gene, CDR1 is DFQATT and CDR2 is SNEGSKA (reference sequence). CDR3 bases: TGCAGTGCTAGAGGAACTCCTGAAGCTTTCTTT. This codes for CSARGTPEAFF.

The chain combines TRBV10-3 with TRBJ2-7, with 7 bases lining up with TRBD1. The CDR3 extends over 17 amino acids. With 3 bases clipped from V and 1 base from J, the junction kept 12 bases outside the gene matches. Germline lookup yields CDR1 ENHRY and CDR2 SYGVKD. The CDR3 here is CAISDLGQGVISYEQYF. Written as DNA, the CDR3 is TGTGCCATCAGTGATTTGGGGCAGGGGGTGATATCCTACGAGCAGTACTTC.

The chain recombines TRBV5-1 with TRBJ1-1; 7 nucleotides match TRBD1. V lost 3 bases and J lost 1; bases outside the gene matches: 9. This CDR3 region has 16 residues. Germline V gene sequence: CDR1 SGHRS, CDR2 YFSETQ. The CDR3: CASSSLTDRANTEAFF. Here the CDR3 DNA reads TGCGCCAGCAGCTCCCTGACCGACAGGGCGAACACTGAAGCTTTCTTT.

This rearrangement joins TRBV7-3 to TRBJ2-2, with 8 bases lining up with TRBD1. This CDR3 has 14 amino acids. CDR1 is SGHTA, CDR2 FQGTGA, per germline. Trimming took 7 bases from V and 1 from J; bases not matched to a gene: 2. The CDR3 DNA reads TGTGCCAGCACCGGGACAGGGAACACCGGGGAGCTGTTTTTT. Amino acid sequence: CASTGTGNTGELFF.

The chain is built from TRBV5-5 and TRBJ1-1, with a weak D call TRBD1 (6 bases). V dropped 1 base and J dropped 1 base, with 14 bases sitting between them. Germline CDR1 and CDR2: SGHKS and YYEKEE (reference sequence). CDR3 length: 16 amino acids. CDR3 DNA sequence: TGTGCCAGCAGCTTGTTCGGACAGCCTGAGAACACTGAAGCTTTCTTT. It specifies CASSLFGQPENTEAFF.

The chain links TRBV5-1 to TRBJ1-2; TRBD1 aligns across 8 bases. Germline V gene sequence: CDR1 SGHRS, CDR2 YFSETQ. This CDR3 has 13 residues. Trimming cost V 3 bases and J 5 bases; bases outside gene matches: 3. The CDR3 DNA sequence: TGCGCCAGCAGCTCGACAGGGGCATATGGCTACACCTTC. As protein: CASSSTGAYGYTF. Full variable domain (outside the CDR3, taken from reference TRBV5-1 and TRBJ1-2): KAGVTQTPRYLIKTRGQQVTLSCSPISGHRSVSWYQQTPGQGLQFLFEYFSETQRNKGNFPGRFSGRQFSNSRSEMNVSTLELGDSALYLCASSSTGAYGYTFGSGTRLTVV.

The chain links TRBV29-1 to TRBJ1-5; weak D call: TRBD1 (5 bases). This CDR3 comprises 13 residues. Per germline, CDR1 SQVTM and CDR2 ANQGSEA. V lost 7 bases, J lost 4 bases, and 14 bases lay in between. The CDR3 spells CSAQPGQNQPQHF. CDR3 nucleotide sequence: TGCAGCGCCCAGCCAGGGCAGAATCAGCCCCAGCATTTT. Together with reference TRBV29-1 and TRBJ1-5, the CDR3 gives the full variable domain: SAVISQKPSRDICQRGTSLTIQCQVDSQVTMMFWYRQQPGQSLTLIATANQGSEATYESGFVIDKFPISRPNLTFSTLTVSNMSPEDSSIYLCSAQPGQNQPQHFGDGTRLSIL.

This rearrangement joins TRBV12-5 to TRBJ1-1; no clear D. Trimming pared 2 bases from V and 1 base from J, leaving 8 bases between. CDR3 length equals 14 residues. CDR1 LGHNT and CDR2 FRNRAP come from the germline V gene. Written as DNA, the CDR3 is TGTGCTAGTGGTTTGACAGTTTCGAACACTGAAGCTTTCTTT. Translating gives CASGLTVSNTEAFF.

The rearrangement links TRBV5-5 to TRBJ1-6; 9 bases align to TRBD1. This CDR3 comprises 15 residues. Germline V lookup: CDR1 SGHKS, CDR2 YYEKEE (reference sequence). Trimming removed 4 bases from V and 9 bases from J; junction bases left unmatched: 8. The chain's CDR3 is CASSNTGGRGSPLHF. The CDR3 bases are TGTGCCAGCAGCAACACAGGGGGCAGGGGTTCACCCCTCCACTTT.

J is TRBJ2-7 and V is TRBV2; 10 bases fit TRBD2. Germline V lookup: CDR1 SNHLY, CDR2 FYNNEI. After removal of 6 bases from V and 3 bases from J, the junction contained 8 bases not matched to a gene. CDR3 length: 15 residues. CDR3 DNA: TGTGCCAGCAGAGCCGCGGCTAGCGGGGGCTACGAGCAGTACTTC. Protein sequence: CASRAAASGGYEQYF.

The chain recombines TRBV7-9 with TRBJ2-5; 12 bases map to TRBD2. The V gene's germline CDR1 is SEHNR and CDR2 FQNEAQ (reference sequence). V lost 5 bases, J lost 4 bases, and 14 bases stayed unmatched. CDR3 size: 18 residues. The CDR3 nucleotides read TGTGCCAGCAGCCCTCTAGCGGGGGGGCGGGGAATAGGAGAGACCCAGTACTTC. This gives the protein CASSPLAGGRGIGETQYF.

This chain connects TRBV3-1 (or the pseudogene TRBV3-2) to TRBJ1-1; D perhaps matches TRBD1 (5 bases). Per the germline V gene, CDR1 is LGHDT and CDR2 is YNNKEL (reference sequence). The CDR3 is made up of 14 amino acids. Trimming took 0 bases from V and 11 from J, leaving 16 bases between them. CDR3 coding DNA: TGTGCCAGCAGCCAAGAAGGGTCGGCAGGGTGGGCTTTCTTT. It translates to CASSQEGSAGWAFF.